These T cell receptor beta chains were read from a single sample in a study of T cell responses to AZD1222 COVID-19 vaccine. Generated by immunoSEQ multiplex PCR, the TCRdb table keeps only in-frame clones and is missing some. The table lists around 60,000 clones, around 81% of them singletons. The input for sequencing was peripheral blood, taken 28 days after the second AZD1222 dose. The origin of the receptors is an adult who received the AZD1222 COVID-19 vaccine. Each CDR3 is given with its conserved first and last residue. A D gene is named only where the DNA matches it firmly. Clone size is shown for a subset of rows, as once, few, many or a class of expanded clone.

.	TRBV5-6	.	TRBJ2-7	CASSLVGGTYYEQYF	TGTGCCAGCAGCTTGGTGGGGGGAACTTATTACGAGCAGTACTTC
.	TRBV28	.	TRBJ2-5	CASSHRGREEETQYF	TGTGCCAGCAGCCATCGGGGTAGGGAGGAAGAGACCCAGTACTTC
.	TRBV7-2	TRBD1	TRBJ2-7	CASSTGTGSAYEQYF	TGTGCCAGCAGCACGGGGACAGGGTCGGCCTACGAGCAGTACTTC
.	TRBV11-2	TRBD1	TRBJ2-7	CASSDRNRDRKYEQYF	TGTGCCAGCAGCGATCGGAACCGGGACAGAAAATACGAGCAGTACTTC
.	TRBV3-1/TRBV3-2	.	TRBJ2-7	CASSQRFSYEQYF	TGTGCCAGCAGCCAAAGGTTCTCCTACGAGCAGTACTTC
.	TRBV28	.	TRBJ1-1	CASGRGGAEAFF	TGTGCCAGCGGAAGAGGGGGGGCTGAAGCTTTCTTT
.	TRBV27	TRBD2	TRBJ2-3	CASSRRTSGRTDTQYF	TGTGCCAGCAGTCGCAGGACTAGCGGGAGAACAGATACGCAGTATTTT
few	TRBV18	.	TRBJ1-4	CASSPVGTLNEKLFF	TGTGCCAGCTCACCGGTGGGGACCCTTAATGAAAAACTGTTTTTT
.	TRBV11-1	TRBD2	TRBJ2-1	CASTPGTSGSYNEQFF	TGTGCCAGCACCCCAGGGACTAGCGGGTCCTACAATGAGCAGTTCTTC
.	TRBV7-2	.	TRBJ1-1	CASSSGTPSRTEAFF	TGTGCCAGCAGCTCCGGCACCCCCAGTAGAACTGAAGCTTTCTTT
.	TRBV28	.	TRBJ1-2	CASSLGTYGYTF	TGTGCCAGCAGTTTGGGGACCTATGGCTACACCTTC
.	TRBV19	.	TRBJ2-1	CASTKSSSYNEQFF	TGTGCCAGTACAAAGTCTAGCTCCTACAATGAGCAGTTCTTC
.	TRBV6-1	.	TRBJ1-5	CASSQQRDQPQHF	TGTGCCAGCAGCCAACAGCGAGATCAGCCCCAGCATTTT
.	TRBV5-1	.	TRBJ2-7	CASSLQGGDLGEQYF	TGCGCCAGCAGCCTCCAGGGGGGGGACCTTGGCGAGCAGTACTTC
.	TRBV30	TRBD2	TRBJ2-1	CAWSVQGTSGRQFF	TGTGCCTGGAGTGTACAAGGGACTAGCGGGCGACAGTTCTTC
.	TRBV11-2	.	TRBJ1-2	CASSLIWDGYTF	TGTGCCAGCAGCTTAATCTGGGATGGCTACACCTTC
.	TRBV27	.	TRBJ2-3	CASSSLGESTDTQYF	TGTGCCAGCAGTTCATTAGGGGAGAGCACAGATACGCAGTATTTT
.	TRBV28	.	TRBJ1-5	CATGPRPQHF	TGTGCCACGGGTCCCAGGCCCCAGCATTTT
.	TRBV19	TRBD2	TRBJ2-3	CASSTIAGTSTDTQYF	TGTGCCAGTAGTACCATAGCGGGAACTAGCACAGATACGCAGTATTTT
.	TRBV6-5	.	TRBJ2-7	CASSYSQGVHEQYF	TGTGCCAGCAGTTATTCACAGGGAGTCCACGAGCAGTACTTC
.	TRBV4-2	.	TRBJ2-1	CASSQDWGPKFF	TGTGCCAGCAGCCAAGATTGGGGTCCGAAGTTCTTC
.	TRBV19	TRBD2	TRBJ2-5	CASSSLAGFQETQYF	TGTGCCAGTAGTTCCCTAGCGGGGTTCCAAGAGACCCAGTACTTC
.	TRBV19	TRBD1	TRBJ1-5	CASTEGIVTGGVWPQHF	TGTGCCAGTACCGAAGGAATCGTGACAGGGGGCGTTTGGCCCCAGCATTTT
.	TRBV4-3	.	TRBJ1-4	CASSQEGRRMELFF	TGCGCCAGCAGCCAGGAAGGTCGACGGATGGAACTGTTTTTT
.	TRBV27	TRBD2	TRBJ2-2	CASRLAGASGELFF	TGTGCCAGTAGACTAGCGGGAGCTTCCGGGGAGCTGTTTTTT
.	TRBV7-8	.	TRBJ2-1	CASSLATYGGSNEQFF	TGTGCCAGCAGCTTAGCGACCTACGGTGGGAGCAATGAGCAGTTCTTC
.	TRBV27	TRBD1	TRBJ2-7	CASSLTGVDWVEYF	TGTGCCAGCAGCCTGACAGGGGTCGACTGGGTTGAGTACTTC
.	TRBV7-8	.	TRBJ2-7	CASSLVGGPQGSYEQYF	TGTGCCAGCAGCTTAGTGGGGGGACCGCAGGGCTCCTACGAGCAGTACTTC
.	TRBV24-1	TRBD1	TRBJ1-2	CATSDWTGDSYTF	TGTGCCACCAGTGACTGGACAGGGGACAGCTACACCTTC
.	TRBV10-3	.	TRBJ2-7	CAISDRTVGEQYF	TGTGCCATCAGTGACCGGACAGTCGGCGAGCAGTACTTC